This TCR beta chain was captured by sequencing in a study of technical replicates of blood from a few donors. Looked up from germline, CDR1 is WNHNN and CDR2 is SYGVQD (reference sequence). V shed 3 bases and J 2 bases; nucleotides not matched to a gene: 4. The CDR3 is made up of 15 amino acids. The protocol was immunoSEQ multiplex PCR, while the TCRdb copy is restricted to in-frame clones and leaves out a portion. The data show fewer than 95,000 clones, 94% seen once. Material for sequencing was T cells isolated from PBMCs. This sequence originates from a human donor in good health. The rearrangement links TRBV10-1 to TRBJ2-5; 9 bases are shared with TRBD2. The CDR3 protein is CASSEGLASQETQYF. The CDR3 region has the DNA TGCGCCAGCAGTGAAGGACTAGCGTCACAAGAGACCCAGTACTTC.